This record looks at one T cell receptor beta chain sequence and its context. These data belong to a study of memory CD4+ T cells and cytomegalovirus serostatus. Generated by immunoSEQ multiplex PCR, the TCRdb table keeps only in-frame clones and is missing some. The sample lists tens of thousands of clones, about 80% occurring once. Single viable CD3+CD4+CD8-CD45RO+ cells were sorted as the memory CD4+ T cells. Positive selection with CD4 microbeads enriched total CD4+ T cells. Source material: memory CD4+ T cells from blood. This clonotype was obtained from an adult in good health and CMV-seronegative.

CDR3 protein: CASSLLPKYGYTF. The CDR3 DNA sequence: TGTGCCAGCAGTTTATTACCGAAATATGGCTACACCTTC. V and J are TRBV28 and TRBJ1-2, with D unresolved. V shed 1 base and J shed 5 bases, with 8 bases lying between them. The CDR3 is 13 residues long. The germline V gene encodes CDR1 MDHEN and CDR2 SYDVKM.